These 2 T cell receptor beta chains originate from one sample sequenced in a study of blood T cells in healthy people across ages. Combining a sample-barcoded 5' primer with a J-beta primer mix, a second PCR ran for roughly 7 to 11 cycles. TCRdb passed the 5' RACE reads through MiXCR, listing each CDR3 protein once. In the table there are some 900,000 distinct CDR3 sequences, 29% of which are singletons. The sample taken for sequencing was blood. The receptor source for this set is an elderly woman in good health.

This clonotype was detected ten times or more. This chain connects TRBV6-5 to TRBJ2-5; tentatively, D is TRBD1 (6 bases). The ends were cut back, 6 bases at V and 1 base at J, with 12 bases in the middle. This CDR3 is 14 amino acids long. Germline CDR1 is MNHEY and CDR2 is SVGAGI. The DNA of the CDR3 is TGTGCCAGCAGACGCGGACAGTTCCAAGAGACCCAGTACTTC. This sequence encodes CASRRGQFQETQYF.

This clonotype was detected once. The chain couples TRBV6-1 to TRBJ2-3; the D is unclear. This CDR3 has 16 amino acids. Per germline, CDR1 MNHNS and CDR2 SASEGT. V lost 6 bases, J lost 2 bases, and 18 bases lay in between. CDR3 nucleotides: TGTGCCAGCAGCGCTCCGATCGCACCTGTCACAGATACGCAGTATTTT. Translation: CASSAPIAPVTDTQYF.